The next 16 T cell receptor beta chains were all read from a single sample in a study of blood T cell repertoires in COVID-19 (dated by TCRdb to the early 2020s). The library was produced with the immunoSEQ multiplex PCR assay. Held by TCRdb, this immuneACCESS table contains in-frame sequences only and omits some clones. Under half of the omission traces to an unresolved V gene where checked; the cause of the rest is unknown. This sample is represented by some 160,000 clones; about four fifths of them were singletons. The top ten clones comprise 6.5% of the sample. The specimen was peripheral blood. Receptors were obtained from an older man with active or convalescent COVID-19.

This rearrangement joins TRBV6-5 to TRBJ1-1, with a possible D match to TRBD1 (6 bases). With 4 bases removed from V and 10 bases from J, the gap between germline ends came to 19 bases. Germline assignment: CDR1 MNHEY and CDR2 SVGAGI. This CDR3 spans 14 amino acids. In DNA form, the CDR3 reads TGTGCCAGCAGTTTTAACAGGGCGAGTTCGGGAGCTTTCTTT. Its protein product is CASSFNRASSGAFF.

This clone was recorded only once. This rearrangement joins TRBV6-5 to TRBJ2-3, with 7 bases aligning to TRBD1. CDR1 MNHEY and CDR2 SVGAGI come from the germline V gene. With 8 bases clipped from V and 0 bases from J, the junction kept 8 bases outside the gene matches. This CDR3 spans 15 amino acids. The CDR3 region has the DNA TGTGCCAGCGGTTTCGACAGGGCGAGCACAGATACGCAGTATTTT. This sequence encodes CASGFDRASTDTQYF.

The chain uses TRBV7-2 and TRBJ2-6; the D gene is possibly TRBD1 (5 bases). Trimming pared 2 bases from V and 0 bases from J, leaving 14 bases between. CDR1 is SGHTA and CDR2 is FQGNSA in the germline V gene. The CDR3 length is 18 residues. This CDR3 is CASSLTFQGSSGANVLTF. For the CDR3, the DNA is TGTGCCAGCAGCTTAACGTTCCAGGGTAGCTCTGGGGCCAACGTCCTGACTTTC.

The rearrangement uses TRBV3-1 (or the pseudogene TRBV3-2) and TRBJ1-1, with a tentative D call TRBD1 (5 bases). Germline CDR1 reads LGHDT; CDR2 reads YNNKEL (reference sequence). The CDR3 extends over 15 amino acids. With 1 base removed from V and 1 base from J, the gap between germline ends came to 10 bases. The CDR3 bases are TGTGCCAGCAGCCAAGTCTGGGGCGAGAACACTGAAGCTTTCTTT. This translates into CASSQVWGENTEAFF.

V usage is TRBV6-1 and J usage is TRBJ2-2; weak D call: TRBD1 (6 bases). V shed 2 bases and J shed 6 bases, with 16 bases lying between them. The germline V gene has CDR1 MNHNS and CDR2 SASEGT. The CDR3 has 16 amino acids. CDR3 coding DNA: TGTGCCAGCAGTGAAAGCGTTGGGGGCGAAGCCGGGGAGCTGTTTTTT. Translating gives CASSESVGGEAGELFF.

This chain uses TRBV6-5 with TRBJ2-5; 7 bases line up with TRBD2. J was trimmed by 2 bases and V by 1 base; bases with no gene match: 7. The CDR3 spans 16 residues. Per germline, CDR1 MNHEY and CDR2 SVGAGI. The CDR3, as DNA: TGTGCCAGCAGTTACTTTTCGGGAGCGGGACAAGAGACCCAGTACTTC. This gives the protein CASSYFSGAGQETQYF.

The chain is built from TRBV5-1 and TRBJ2-2, with 8 bases aligning to TRBD2. Germline values: CDR1 SGHRS, CDR2 YFSETQ. This CDR3 region has 15 residues. V lost 4 bases to trimming and J lost 6 bases; unmatched junction nucleotides: 8. The CDR3 region has the DNA TGCGCCAGCAGCCTCTCCGGGACTAGTGCCGGGGAGCTGTTTTTT. Translated: CASSLSGTSAGELFF.

In its sample, this clone was seen once. V gene TRBV3-1 (or the pseudogene TRBV3-2) combines with J gene TRBJ2-5, with TRBD2 matching over 7 bases. Germline V gene lookup returns CDR1 LGHDT and CDR2 YNNKEL (reference sequence). The CDR3 is 13 amino acids. V lost 3 bases, J lost 4 bases, and 2 bases stayed unmatched. The CDR3 sequence: CASSHREGETQYF. CDR3 in DNA: TGTGCCAGCAGCCACAGGGAGGGAGAGACCCAGTACTTC.

The CDR3 reads CASRPLARSPYEQYF. The CDR3, as DNA: TGTGCCAGCAGACCGCTGGCCAGGTCACCCTACGAGCAGTACTTC. The rearrangement uses TRBV27 and TRBJ2-7; D is uncertain. The CDR3 has 15 amino acids. Germline assignment: CDR1 MNHEY and CDR2 SMNVEV (reference sequence). V lost 6 bases to trimming and J lost 2 bases, with 17 bases between them.

This clone was seen only a few times. The chain couples TRBV30 to TRBJ2-3; D remains ambiguous. CDR3 length: 12 residues. The germline V gene has CDR1 GTSNPN and CDR2 SVGIG (reference sequence). Trimming took 1 base from V and 7 from J, leaving 9 bases between them. This CDR3 is CAWSAIPYTQYF. The CDR3 DNA reads TGTGCCTGGAGTGCTATCCCCTATACGCAGTATTTT.

The chain is built from TRBV7-8 and TRBJ2-1, with 13 bases lining up with TRBD2. Trimming cost V 5 bases and J 2 bases; bases outside gene matches: 3. Germline-derived CDR1 and CDR2 are SGHVS and FQNEAQ. CDR3 length: 16 residues. This chain's CDR3 is CASSPGTSGTYNEQFF. In DNA, the CDR3 is TGTGCCAGCAGCCCCGGGACTAGCGGGACCTACAATGAGCAGTTCTTC.

In its sample, this clone was seen once. The chain combines TRBV6-2 or TRBV6-3 with TRBJ2-2; perhaps TRBD2 as D (5 bases). The CDR3 is 16 residues long. Germline-derived CDR1 and CDR2 are MNHEY and SVGEGT. The germline V and J ends were trimmed by 2 bases and 4 bases, with 14 bases remaining between them. Here the CDR3 reads CASSYGLGAITGELFF. CDR3 DNA: TGTGCCAGCAGTTACGGGCTGGGAGCGATCACCGGGGAGCTGTTTTTT.

The chain links TRBV6-2 or TRBV6-3 to TRBJ2-1; unclear D gene. This CDR3 has 14 residues. Germline CDR1 is MNHEY and CDR2 is SVGEGT. V dropped 2 bases and J dropped 6 bases, with 11 bases sitting between them. CDR3 sequence reads: CASSYDRLVNEQFF. DNA for the CDR3: TGTGCCAGCAGTTACGATCGACTTGTCAATGAGCAGTTCTTC.

The chain employs TRBV5-1 and TRBJ2-5; 7 bases map to TRBD1. Germline V gene data show CDR1 as SGHRS and CDR2 as YFSETQ. J gave up 3 bases and V 5 bases, and 7 bases lay outside the gene matches. The CDR3 runs 14 residues. CDR3 region: CASRQRQGKETQYF. The CDR3 nucleotides read TGCGCCAGCAGACAAAGACAGGGAAAAGAGACCCAGTACTTC.

The chain carries TRBV25-1 and TRBJ2-3; D might be TRBD2 (6 bases). This CDR3 contains 13 residues. The V and J ends lost 7 bases and 4 bases respectively, with 12 bases between them. The V gene's germline CDR1 is MGHDK and CDR2 SYGVNS. The CDR3, as DNA: TGTGCCAGCATCCCCGGGACTGCAGATACGCAGTATTTT. Translated, it gives CASIPGTADTQYF.

V is TRBV18 and J is TRBJ2-7, with D possibly being TRBD1 (6 bases). The germline V and J ends were trimmed by 5 bases and 5 bases, with 19 bases remaining between them. The CDR3 is made up of 15 amino acids. Germline V gene data show CDR1 as KGHSH and CDR2 as LQKENI. The CDR3 spells CASSVQWGQLDEQYF. Written as DNA, the CDR3 is TGTGCCAGCTCAGTCCAGTGGGGGCAGCTCGACGAGCAGTACTTC.